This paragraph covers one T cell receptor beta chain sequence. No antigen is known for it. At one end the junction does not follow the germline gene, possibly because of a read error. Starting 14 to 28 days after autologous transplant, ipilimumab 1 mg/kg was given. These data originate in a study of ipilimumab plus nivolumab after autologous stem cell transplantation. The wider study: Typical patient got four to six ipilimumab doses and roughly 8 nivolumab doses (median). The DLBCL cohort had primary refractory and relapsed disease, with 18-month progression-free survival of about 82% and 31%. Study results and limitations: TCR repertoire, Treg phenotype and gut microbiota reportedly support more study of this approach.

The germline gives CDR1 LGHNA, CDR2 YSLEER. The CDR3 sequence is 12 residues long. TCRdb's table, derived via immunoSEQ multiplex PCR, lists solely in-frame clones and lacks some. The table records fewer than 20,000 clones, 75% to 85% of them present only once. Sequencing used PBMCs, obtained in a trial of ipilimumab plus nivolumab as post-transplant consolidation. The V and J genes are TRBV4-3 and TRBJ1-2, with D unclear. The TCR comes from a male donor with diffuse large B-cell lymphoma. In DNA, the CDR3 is TGCGTCAGCAGTCAAGGAGGGCGAGGCTACACCTTC. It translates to CVSSQGGRGYTF.